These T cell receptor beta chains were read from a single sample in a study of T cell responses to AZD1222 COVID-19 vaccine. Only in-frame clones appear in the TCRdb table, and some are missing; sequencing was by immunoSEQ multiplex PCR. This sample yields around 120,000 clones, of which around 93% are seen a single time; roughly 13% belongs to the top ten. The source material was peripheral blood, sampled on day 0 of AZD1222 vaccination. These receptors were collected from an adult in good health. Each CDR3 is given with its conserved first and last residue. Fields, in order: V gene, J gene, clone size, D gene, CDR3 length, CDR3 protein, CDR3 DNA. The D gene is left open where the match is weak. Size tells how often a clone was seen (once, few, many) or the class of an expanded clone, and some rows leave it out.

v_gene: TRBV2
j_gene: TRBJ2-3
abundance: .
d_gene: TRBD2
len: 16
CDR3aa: CASSGPLAESTDTQYF
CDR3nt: TGTGCCAGCAGTGGCCCCCTAGCGGAAAGCACAGATACGCAGTATTTT

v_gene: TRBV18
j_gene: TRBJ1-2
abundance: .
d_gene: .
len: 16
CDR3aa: CASSPSYLGTTPRYTF
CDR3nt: TGTGCCAGCTCACCATCCTACCTGGGGACAACCCCACGCTACACCTTC

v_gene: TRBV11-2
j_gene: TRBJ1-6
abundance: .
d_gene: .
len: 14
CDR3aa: CASSLGYDNSPLHF
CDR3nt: TGTGCCAGCAGCTTAGGATACGATAATTCACCCCTCCACTTT

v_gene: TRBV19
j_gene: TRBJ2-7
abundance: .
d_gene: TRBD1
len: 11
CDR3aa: CASRDRGEQYF
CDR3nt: TGTGCCAGTCGGGACAGGGGCGAGCAGTACTTC

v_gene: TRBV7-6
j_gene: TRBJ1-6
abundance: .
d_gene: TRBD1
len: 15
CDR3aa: CASSLTGGENSPLHF
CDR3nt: TGTGCCAGCAGCTTGACAGGGGGCGAGAATTCACCCCTCCACTTT

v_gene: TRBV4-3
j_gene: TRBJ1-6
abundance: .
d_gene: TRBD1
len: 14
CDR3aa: CASQGEYDNSPLHF
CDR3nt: TGCGCCAGCCAGGGGGAGTACGATAATTCACCCCTCCACTTT

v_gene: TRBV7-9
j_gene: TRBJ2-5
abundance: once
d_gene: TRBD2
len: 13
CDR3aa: CASSSGLAETQYF
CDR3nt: TGTGCCAGCAGCTCGGGACTAGCGGAGACCCAGTACTTC

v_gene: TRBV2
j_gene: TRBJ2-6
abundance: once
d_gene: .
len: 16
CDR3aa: CASVPNGGSGANVLTF
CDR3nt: TGTGCCAGCGTGCCCAACGGAGGCTCTGGGGCCAACGTCCTGACTTTC

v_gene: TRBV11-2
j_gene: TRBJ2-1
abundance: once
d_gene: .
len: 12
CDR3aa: CASSLESREKFF
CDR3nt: TGTGCCAGCAGCTTAGAGTCCCGGGAGAAGTTCTTC

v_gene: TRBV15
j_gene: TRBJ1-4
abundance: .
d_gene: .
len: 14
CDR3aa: CATSRRGLNEKLFF
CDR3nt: TGTGCCACCAGCAGACGAGGGTTGAATGAAAAACTGTTTTTT

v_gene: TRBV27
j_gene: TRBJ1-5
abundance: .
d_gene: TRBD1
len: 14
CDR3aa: CASSLRDRDQPQHF
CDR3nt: TGTGCCAGCAGTTTACGGGACAGAGATCAGCCCCAGCATTTT

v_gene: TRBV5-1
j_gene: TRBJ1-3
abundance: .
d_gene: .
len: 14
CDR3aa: CASSLAGGGNTIYF
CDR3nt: TGCGCCAGCAGCTTGGCTGGGGGTGGAAACACCATATATTTT

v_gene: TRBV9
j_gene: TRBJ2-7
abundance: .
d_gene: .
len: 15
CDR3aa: CASSAAGAEYYEQYF
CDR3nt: TGTGCCAGCAGCGCCGCAGGAGCGGAATACTACGAGCAGTACTTC

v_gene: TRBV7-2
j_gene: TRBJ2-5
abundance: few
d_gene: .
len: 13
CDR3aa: CASSQGGTETQYF
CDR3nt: TGTGCCAGCAGCCAAGGTGGCACCGAGACCCAGTACTTC

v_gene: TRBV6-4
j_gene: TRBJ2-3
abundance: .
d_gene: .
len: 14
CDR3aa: CANESPLSTDTQYF
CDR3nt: TGTGCCAACGAAAGCCCCCTCAGCACAGATACGCAGTATTTT

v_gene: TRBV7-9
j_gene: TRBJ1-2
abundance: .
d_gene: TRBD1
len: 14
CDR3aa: CASSLGQGQYGYTF
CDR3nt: TGTGCCAGCAGCTTAGGACAGGGGCAGTATGGCTACACCTTC

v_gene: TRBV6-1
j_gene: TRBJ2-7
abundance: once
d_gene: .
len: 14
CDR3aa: CASSEGQFGYEQYF
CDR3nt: TGTGCCAGCAGTGAGGGTCAGTTCGGCTACGAGCAGTACTTC

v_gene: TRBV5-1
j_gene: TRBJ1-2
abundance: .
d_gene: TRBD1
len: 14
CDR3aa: CASSFGQGVDGYTF
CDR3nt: TGCGCCAGCAGCTTTGGACAGGGGGTTGATGGCTACACCTTC

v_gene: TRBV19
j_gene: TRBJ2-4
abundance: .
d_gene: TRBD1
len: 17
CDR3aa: CASSKLQGRLAKNIQYF
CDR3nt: TGTGCCAGTAGTAAGTTACAGGGGAGACTGGCCAAAAACATTCAGTACTTC

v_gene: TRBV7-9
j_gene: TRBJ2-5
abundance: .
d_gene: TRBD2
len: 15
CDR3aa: CASSLGLAGVETQYF
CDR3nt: TGTGCCAGCAGCTTAGGTCTAGCGGGAGTTGAGACCCAGTACTTC

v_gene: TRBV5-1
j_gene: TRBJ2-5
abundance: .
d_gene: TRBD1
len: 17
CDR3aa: CASSGQGGSLRSETQYF
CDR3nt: TGCGCCAGCAGCGGACAGGGGGGTAGTCTTCGTTCCGAGACCCAGTACTTC

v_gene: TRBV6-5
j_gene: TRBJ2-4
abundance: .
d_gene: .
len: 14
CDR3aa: CASSYGITKNIQYF
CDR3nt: TGTGCCAGCAGTTACGGGATTACCAAAAACATTCAGTACTTC

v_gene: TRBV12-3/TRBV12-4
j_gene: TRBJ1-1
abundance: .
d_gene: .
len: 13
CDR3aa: CASSLNRGTEAFF
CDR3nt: TGTGCCAGCAGTTTAAATAGAGGTACTGAAGCTTTCTTT

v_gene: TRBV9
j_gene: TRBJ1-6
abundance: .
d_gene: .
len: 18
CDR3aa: CASSVWDSNRVGNSPLHF
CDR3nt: TGTGCCAGCAGCGTTTGGGACTCCAACAGGGTGGGGAATTCACCCCTCCACTTT

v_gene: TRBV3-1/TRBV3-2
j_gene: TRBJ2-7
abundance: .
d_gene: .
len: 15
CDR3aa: CASSQGYEIPYEQYF
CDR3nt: TGTGCCAGCAGCCAAGGGTACGAGATCCCCTACGAGCAGTACTTC

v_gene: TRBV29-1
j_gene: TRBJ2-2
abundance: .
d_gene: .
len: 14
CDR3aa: CSVEGQGNTGELFF
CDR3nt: TGCAGCGTTGAAGGGCAGGGCAACACCGGGGAGCTGTTTTTT

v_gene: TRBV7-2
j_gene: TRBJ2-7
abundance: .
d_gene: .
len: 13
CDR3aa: CASRDTVNYEQYF
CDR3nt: TGTGCCAGCAGGGACACCGTTAACTACGAGCAGTACTTC

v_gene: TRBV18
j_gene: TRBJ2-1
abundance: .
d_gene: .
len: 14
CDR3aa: CASSPPNTYNEQFF
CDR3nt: TGTGCCAGCTCACCTCCTAACACCTACAATGAGCAGTTCTTC

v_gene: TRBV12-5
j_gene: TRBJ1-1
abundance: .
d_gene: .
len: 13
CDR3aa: CASASRDDTEAFF
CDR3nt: TGTGCTAGTGCCTCCAGGGATGACACTGAAGCTTTCTTT

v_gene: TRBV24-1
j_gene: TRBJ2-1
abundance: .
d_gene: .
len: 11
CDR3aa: CATSDLNEQFF
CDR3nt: TGTGCCACCAGTGATCTCAATGAGCAGTTCTTC

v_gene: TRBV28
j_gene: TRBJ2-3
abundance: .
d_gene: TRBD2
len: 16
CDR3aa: CASSLSGTSVTDTQYF
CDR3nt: TGTGCCAGCAGCTTGAGTGGGACTAGCGTTACAGATACGCAGTATTTT

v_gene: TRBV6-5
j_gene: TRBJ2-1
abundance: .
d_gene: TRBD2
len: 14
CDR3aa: CASSYAPAGDEQFF
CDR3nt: TGTGCCAGCAGTTACGCCCCGGCGGGGGATGAGCAGTTCTTC

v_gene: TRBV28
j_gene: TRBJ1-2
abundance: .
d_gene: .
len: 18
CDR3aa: CASSLVLGVFELNYGYTF
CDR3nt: TGTGCCAGCAGTTTAGTACTTGGCGTGTTCGAGCTTAACTATGGCTACACCTTC

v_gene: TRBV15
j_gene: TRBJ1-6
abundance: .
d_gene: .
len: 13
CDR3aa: CATRGRGRSPLHF
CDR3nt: TGTGCCACCAGGGGCAGGGGCCGTTCACCCCTCCACTTT

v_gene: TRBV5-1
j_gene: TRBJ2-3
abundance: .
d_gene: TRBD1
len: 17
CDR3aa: CASSLFSGGDSTDTQYF
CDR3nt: TGCGCCAGCAGTCTTTTTTCAGGGGGCGATAGCACAGATACGCAGTATTTT

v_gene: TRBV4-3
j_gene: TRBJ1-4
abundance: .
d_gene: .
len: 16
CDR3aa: CASSQEGSGSNEKLFF
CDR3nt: TGCGCCAGCAGCCAAGAAGGTTCCGGCAGTAATGAAAAACTGTTTTTT

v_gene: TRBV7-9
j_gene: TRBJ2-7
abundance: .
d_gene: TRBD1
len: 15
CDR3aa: CASSSSWDRAYEQYF
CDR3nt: TGTGCCAGCAGTTCCTCCTGGGACAGAGCCTACGAGCAGTACTTC

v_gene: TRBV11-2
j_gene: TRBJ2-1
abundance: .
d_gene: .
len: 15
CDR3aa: CASSLGGSSYNEQFF
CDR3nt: TGTGCCAGCAGCTTGGGGGGTAGCTCCTACAATGAGCAGTTCTTC

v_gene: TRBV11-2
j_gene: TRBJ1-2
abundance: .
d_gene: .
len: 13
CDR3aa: CASSLGSNYGYTF
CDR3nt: TGTGCCAGCAGCCTCGGCTCTAACTATGGCTACACCTTC

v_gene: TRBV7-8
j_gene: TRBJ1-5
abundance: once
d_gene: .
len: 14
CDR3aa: CASSLVGTNQPQHF
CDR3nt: TGTGCCAGCAGCTTAGTGGGGACCAATCAGCCCCAGCATTTT

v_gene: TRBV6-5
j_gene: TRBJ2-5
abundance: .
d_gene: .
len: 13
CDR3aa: CASTEGLPRTQYF
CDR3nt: TGTGCCAGCACGGAGGGCCTTCCGCGGACCCAGTACTTC

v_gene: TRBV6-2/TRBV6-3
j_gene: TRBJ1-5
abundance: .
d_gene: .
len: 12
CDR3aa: CASSYSGQPQHF
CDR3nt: TGTGCCAGCAGTTACTCGGGTCAGCCCCAGCATTTT

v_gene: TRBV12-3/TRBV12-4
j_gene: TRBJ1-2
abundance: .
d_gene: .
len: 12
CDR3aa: CASREGKGGYTF
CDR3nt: TGTGCCAGCAGGGAGGGGAAAGGGGGCTACACCTTC

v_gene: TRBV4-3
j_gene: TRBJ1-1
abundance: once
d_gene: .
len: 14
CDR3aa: CASSPGGMGTEAFF
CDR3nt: TGCGCCAGCAGCCCGGGGGGTATGGGGACTGAAGCTTTCTTT

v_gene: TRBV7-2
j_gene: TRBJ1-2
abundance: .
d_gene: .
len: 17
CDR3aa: CASSLVVSVTPNYGYTF
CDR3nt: TGTGCCAGCAGCTTAGTGGTTTCCGTAACTCCTAACTATGGCTACACCTTC

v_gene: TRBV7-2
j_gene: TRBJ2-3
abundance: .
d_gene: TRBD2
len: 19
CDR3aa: CASSLVLPSGGVSTDTQYF
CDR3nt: TGTGCCAGCAGCTTAGTCCTGCCTAGCGGGGGGGTTAGCACAGATACGCAGTATTTT

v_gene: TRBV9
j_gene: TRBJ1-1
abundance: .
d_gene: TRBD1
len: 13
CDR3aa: CASTGGLNTEAFF
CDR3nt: TGTGCCAGCACAGGGGGCCTGAACACTGAAGCTTTCTTT

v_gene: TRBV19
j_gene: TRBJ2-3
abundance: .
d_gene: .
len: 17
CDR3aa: CASSIDLSQVVGYTQYF
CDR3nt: TGTGCCAGTAGTATAGATCTATCTCAGGTTGTGGGATATACGCAGTATTTT

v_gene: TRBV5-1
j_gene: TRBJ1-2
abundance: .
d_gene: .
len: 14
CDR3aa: CASSLDSDNYGYTF
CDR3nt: TGCGCCAGCAGCCTGGACAGCGATAACTATGGCTACACCTTC

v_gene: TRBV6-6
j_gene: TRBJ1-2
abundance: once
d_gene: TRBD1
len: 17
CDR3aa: CASSPARRDREVHGYTF
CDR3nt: TGTGCCAGCAGTCCCGCACGACGGGACAGGGAGGTTCATGGCTACACCTTC

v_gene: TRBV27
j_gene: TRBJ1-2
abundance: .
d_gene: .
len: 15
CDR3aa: CASSLSPGASYGYTF
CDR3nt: TGTGCCAGCAGTTTGTCCCCCGGGGCTTCGTATGGCTACACCTTC

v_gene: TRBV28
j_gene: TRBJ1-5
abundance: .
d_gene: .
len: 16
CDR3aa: CASSTLPHSGNQPQHF
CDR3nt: TGTGCCAGCAGTACCTTACCCCACTCGGGCAATCAGCCCCAGCATTTT

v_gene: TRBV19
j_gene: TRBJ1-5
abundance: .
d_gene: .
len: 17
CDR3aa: CASSKASTGVSNQPQHF
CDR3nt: TGTGCCAGTAGTAAAGCCTCGACAGGAGTTAGCAATCAGCCCCAGCATTTT

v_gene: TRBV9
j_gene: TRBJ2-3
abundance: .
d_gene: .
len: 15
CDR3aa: CASSPPGVSTDTQYF
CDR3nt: TGTGCCAGCAGCCCCCCGGGGGTAAGCACAGATACGCAGTATTTT

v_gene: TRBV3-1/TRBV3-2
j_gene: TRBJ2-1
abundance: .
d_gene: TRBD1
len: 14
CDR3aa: CASSFRQGGNEQFF
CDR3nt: TGTGCCAGCAGCTTTCGACAGGGCGGCAATGAGCAGTTCTTC

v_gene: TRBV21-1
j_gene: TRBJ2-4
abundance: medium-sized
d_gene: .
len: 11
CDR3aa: CASSSINIQYF
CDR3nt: TGTGCCAGCAGCAGTATCAACATTCAGTACTTC